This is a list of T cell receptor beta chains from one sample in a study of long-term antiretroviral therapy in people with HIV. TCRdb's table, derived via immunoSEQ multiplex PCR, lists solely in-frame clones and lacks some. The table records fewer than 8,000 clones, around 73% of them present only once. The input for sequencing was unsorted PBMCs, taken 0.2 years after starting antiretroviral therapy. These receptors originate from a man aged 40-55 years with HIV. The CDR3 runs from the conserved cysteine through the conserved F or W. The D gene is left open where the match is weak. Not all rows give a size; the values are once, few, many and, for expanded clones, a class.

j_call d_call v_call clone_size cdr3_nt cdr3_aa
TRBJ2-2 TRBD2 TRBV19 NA TGTGCCAGCCGGGGGGGCCAGATGAACACCGGGGAGCTGTTTTTT CASRGGQMNTGELFF
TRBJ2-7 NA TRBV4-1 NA TGCGCCAGCAGCCCCCAGCTCGGGGGCTCCCACGAGCAGTACTTC CASSPQLGGSHEQYF
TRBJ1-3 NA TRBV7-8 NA TGTGCCAGCAGCTTAGCGCTAACAGGGAGGGGGGGAAACACCATATATTTT CASSLALTGRGGNTIYF
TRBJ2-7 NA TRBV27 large TGTGCCAGCAGTTTGCAGGGGAGTATGTACGAGCAGTACTTC CASSLQGSMYEQYF
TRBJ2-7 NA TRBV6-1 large TGTGCCAGCCTACGGGGCGGGACACAGTACTTC CASLRGGTQYF
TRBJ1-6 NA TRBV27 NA TGTGCCAGCACCAGGTGGCAGGGCGATTCACCCCTCCACTTT CASTRWQGDSPLHF
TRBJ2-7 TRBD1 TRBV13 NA TGTGCCAGCAGACCGGGACAGGGTGTAAACGAGCAGTACTTC CASRPGQGVNEQYF
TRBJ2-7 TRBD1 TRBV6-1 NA TGTGCCAGCAGTGAACGCAGGGGGCCCCTCTCCTACGAGCAGTACTTC CASSERRGPLSYEQYF
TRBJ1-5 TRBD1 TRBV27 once TGTGCCAGCAGTTTATCGGGACAGGCAAGGGGTCAGCCCCAGCATTTT CASSLSGQARGQPQHF
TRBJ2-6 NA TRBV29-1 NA TGCAGCGTTGTCTCCGGGGCCAACGTCCTGACTTTC CSVVSGANVLTF
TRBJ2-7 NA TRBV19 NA TGTGCCAGTGGCCCCAGATCAAGCGAGCAGTACTTC CASGPRSSEQYF
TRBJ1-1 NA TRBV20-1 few TGCAGTGCTTCAGGGAACACTGAAGCTTTCTTT CSASGNTEAFF
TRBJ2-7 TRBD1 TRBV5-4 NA TGTGCCAGCAGCTTGAGACAGGGGTACTACGAGCAGTACTTC CASSLRQGYYEQYF
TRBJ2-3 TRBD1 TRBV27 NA TGTGCCAGCAGTTCGGGACAGGGGACAGATACGCAGTATTTT CASSSGQGTDTQYF
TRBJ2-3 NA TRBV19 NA TGTGCCAGTAGTCCCCTGACGGGGCCCACCACAGATACGCAGTATTTT CASSPLTGPTTDTQYF
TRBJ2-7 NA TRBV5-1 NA TGCGCCAGCAGCTTGAAACAGGCATCGGACATGTACGAGCAGTACTTC CASSLKQASDMYEQYF
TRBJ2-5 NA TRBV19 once TGTGCCAGTAGTATTAGTCTGGGTAGCAAAGAGACCCAGTACTTC CASSISLGSKETQYF
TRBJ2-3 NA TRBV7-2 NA TGTGCCAGCAGCTTCCGGGACGGGGGAGATACGCAGTATTTT CASSFRDGGDTQYF
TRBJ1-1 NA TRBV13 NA TGTGCCAGCAGCTTAAAGATTGGGATTCCTGAAGCTTTCTTT CASSLKIGIPEAFF
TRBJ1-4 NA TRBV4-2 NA TGTGCCAGCAGCGACCGGGGTGGGGCCCTTAATGAAAAACTGTTTTTT CASSDRGGALNEKLFF
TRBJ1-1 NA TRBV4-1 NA TGCGCCAGCAGCCAAGTTAGAGGGGCCGGCACTGAAGCTTTCTTT CASSQVRGAGTEAFF
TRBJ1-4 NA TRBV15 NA TGTGCCACCAGCAGATCAAGTCGATCTACTAATGAAAAACTGTTTTTT CATSRSSRSTNEKLFF
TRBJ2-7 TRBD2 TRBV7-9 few TGTGCCAGCAGCCGTTTAGCGGGGGGACTCTCCTACGAGCAGTACTTC CASSRLAGGLSYEQYF
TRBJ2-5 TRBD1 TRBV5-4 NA TGTGCCAGCAGCTTGGACAGGGGTGGGAACCAAGAGACCCAGTACTTC CASSLDRGGNQETQYF
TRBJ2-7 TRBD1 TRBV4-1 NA TGCGCCAGCAGCCCCTCAACAGGGGGTGTCTTCTACGAGCAGTACTTC CASSPSTGGVFYEQYF
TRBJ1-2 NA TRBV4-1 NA TGCGCCAGCAGCCCCGGGGGGGGGCCGAACTATGGCTACACCTTC CASSPGGGPNYGYTF
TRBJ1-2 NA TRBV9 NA TGTGCCAGCAGGGGGGAGATGAATCGCTATGGCTACACCTTC CASRGEMNRYGYTF
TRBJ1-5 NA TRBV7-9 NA TGTGCCAGCAGCTTAGATCGGGGACAACAATCAGCCCCCCAGCATTTT CASSLDRGQQSAPQHF
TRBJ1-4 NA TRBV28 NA TGTGCCAGCAGTTTCAGCGCAACTAATGAAAAACTGTTTTTT CASSFSATNEKLFF
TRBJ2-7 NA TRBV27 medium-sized TGTGCCAGCAGTTTCGGCAAGAGCTCCTACGAGCAGTACTTC CASSFGKSSYEQYF
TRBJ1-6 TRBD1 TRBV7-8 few TGTGCCAGCAGCTTAGGGGACAGGGTGGGGAAGGATTCACCCCTCCACTTT CASSLGDRVGKDSPLHF
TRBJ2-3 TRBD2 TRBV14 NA TGTGCCAGCAGCCCCTTGGGGCGGGGGGGCACAGATACGCAGTATTTT CASSPLGRGGTDTQYF
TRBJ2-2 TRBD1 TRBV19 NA TGTGCCAGTTCGGGACAGTCGAACACCGGGGAGCTGTTTTTT CASSGQSNTGELFF
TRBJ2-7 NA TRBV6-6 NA TGTGCCAGCAGAATGGGACATTTCTACGAGCAGTACTTC CASRMGHFYEQYF
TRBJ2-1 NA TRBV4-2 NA TGTGCCAGCAGCCAAGATATTTCGAGCTCCTACAATGAGCAGTTCTTC CASSQDISSSYNEQFF
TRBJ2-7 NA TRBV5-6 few TGTGCCAGCAGCTTGGGGGGAGCCGAGCAGTACTTC CASSLGGAEQYF
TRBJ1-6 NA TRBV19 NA TGTGCCAGTACAACAGGAATAAGGGATTCACCCCTCCACTTT CASTTGIRDSPLHF
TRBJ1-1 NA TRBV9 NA TGTGCCAGCAGCGCCCCCGGAGGGGGAGATACTGAAGCTTTCTTT CASSAPGGGDTEAFF
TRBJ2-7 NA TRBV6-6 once TGTGCCAGCAGTTATTCCCGACTATCCTCCTACGAGCAGTACTTC CASSYSRLSSYEQYF
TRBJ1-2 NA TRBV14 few TGTGCCAGCAGCCAAGACCACGGAGGAGGCTACACCTTC CASSQDHGGGYTF
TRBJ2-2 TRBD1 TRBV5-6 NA TGTGCCAGCAGCATTCGGAACAGGGGGCAGTACACCGGGGAGCTGTTTTTT CASSIRNRGQYTGELFF
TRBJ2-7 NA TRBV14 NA TGTGCCAGCAGCCAAGAAGTTAGTTGGCGGTACGAGCAGTACTTC CASSQEVSWRYEQYF
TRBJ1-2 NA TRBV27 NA TGTGCCAGCAGTTACAACAGGGTAAACGGCTACACCTTC CASSYNRVNGYTF
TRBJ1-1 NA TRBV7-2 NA TGTGCCAGCAGCTTAGCGACAGCATACCCTGAAGCTTTCTTT CASSLATAYPEAFF
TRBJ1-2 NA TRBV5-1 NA TGCGCCAGCAGCTTGAGGACGGGGGACGGCTACACCTTC CASSLRTGDGYTF
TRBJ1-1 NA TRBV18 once TGTGCCAGCCATGACCGCGCCGATGAAGCTTTCTTT CASHDRADEAFF
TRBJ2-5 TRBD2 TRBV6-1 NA TGTGCCAGCAGGGAAGCTAGCGGGAAACAAGAGACCCAGTACTTC CASREASGKQETQYF
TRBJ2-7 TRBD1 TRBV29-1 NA TGCAGCGTATCGGGACAGGGAGACTACGAGCAGTACTTC CSVSGQGDYEQYF
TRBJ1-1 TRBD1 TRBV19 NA TGTGCCAGTAGTATGTATGACAGGGGATCCACTGAAGCTTTCTTT CASSMYDRGSTEAFF
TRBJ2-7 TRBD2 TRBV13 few TGTGCCAGCAGCCCGGAGGGGCTAGCGGGGTACGAGCAGTACTTC CASSPEGLAGYEQYF
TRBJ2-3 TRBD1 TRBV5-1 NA TGCGCCAGCAGCTTCGGGACAGGGACAGGAGATACGCAGTATTTT CASSFGTGTGDTQYF
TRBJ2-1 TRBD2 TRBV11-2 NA TGTGCCAGCAGTGGGTTGGCTAGCGGGGCCTACAATGAGCAGTTCTTC CASSGLASGAYNEQFF
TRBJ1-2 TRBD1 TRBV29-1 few TGCAGCGTCGGGACAGGGCTGTCGGGCTACACCTTC CSVGTGLSGYTF